The 3 T cell receptor beta chains below all came from one sample that was sequenced in a study of shared clonotypes between healthy human individuals. As defined, naive CD8 cells were CD45RO-negative and positively selected for CCR7, with terminally differentiated effector memory CD45RA+ cells excluded. The repertoire was sequenced with immunoSEQ multiplex PCR; TCRdb's copy has only in-frame clones and lacks some. The sample yields about 680,000 clones, about 90% seen once. The sample taken for sequencing was naive CD8+ T cells sorted from blood. The receptors shown here come from a man aged 25 to 40 in good health.

Comment on this clone: Other DNA sequences in this sample translate to the same CDR3. The gene calls are TRBV27 and TRBJ2-7, with D unresolved. Trimming took 5 bases from V and 0 from J, leaving 5 bases between them. Looked up from germline, CDR1 is MNHEY and CDR2 is SMNVEV (reference sequence). The CDR3 is 12 residues long. DNA for the CDR3: TGTGCCAGCAGTCCCAGCTCCTACGAGCAGTACTTC. Residues: CASSPSSYEQYF.

J is TRBJ2-7 and V is TRBV5-4; 15 bases agree with TRBD2. The CDR3 length is 17 residues. Germline V gene data show CDR1 as SGHNT and CDR2 as YYREEE (reference sequence). V trimming: 2 bases; J trimming: 3 bases; junction bases outside the gene matches: 6. The CDR3: CASSFSGTSGRIYEQYF. CDR3 coding DNA: TGTGCCAGCAGCTTTTCCGGGACTAGCGGGAGGATCTACGAGCAGTACTTC.

J is TRBJ1-1 and V is TRBV6-1; 9 nucleotides agree with TRBD1. Germline V gene sequence: CDR1 MNHNS, CDR2 SASEGT. The CDR3 extends over 15 amino acids. The V segment lost 5 bases and the J segment 5 bases; nucleotides outside the gene matches: 9. In DNA, the CDR3 is TGTGCCAGCAGTAGTCCCGGGACAGGGAAGACTGAAGCTTTCTTT. Residues: CASSSPGTGKTEAFF.